This paragraph covers one T cell receptor (beta chain) sequence. Its antigen remains unidentified. The entry originates in a study of cytomegalovirus exposure and HLA in healthy donors. The PCR ran on 60 Vbeta and 13 Jbeta primers. Assay: immunoSEQ multiplex PCR; the TCRdb copy retains only in-frame clones and omits some. This table lists some 120,000 clones. The CDR3 covers 11 residues. Trimming shortened V by 7 bases and J by 5 bases, and 8 bases separated the two germline ends. The germline CDR1 and CDR2 sequences are MNHEY and SVGAGI. General study points: Reportedly, diagnosis of cytomegalovirus status by the classifier showed high specificity and sensitivity. In presence/absence analyses, roughly uniform sequencing depth across donors was assumed.

The TCR sequence derives from a man aged 25-40 years in good health and CMV-seronegative. This chain uses TRBV6-5 with TRBJ2-5; no firm D call. Sequencing was done on a sample of PBMCs. The CDR3 DNA sequence: TGTGCCAGCAACTCGCGGGAGACCCAGTACTTC. It specifies CASNSRETQYF.